The 32 T cell receptor beta chains reported below all come from one sample, sequenced in a study of CD8+ T cells in alopecia areata. The treatment was: oral pan-JAK inhibitor, 5-10 mg twice daily. In each case, RNA was isolated and then reverse transcribed into cDNA as the sequencing template. This table comes from immunoSEQ multiplex PCR, and its TCRdb copy is limited to in-frame clones, with some not included. The repertoire has about 280,000 clones, roughly 60% of them found once; the top ten carry approximately 2%. The sample in question was CD4+ T cells sorted from blood, obtained at week 24, from a patient treated with tofacitinib. The receptors derive from a human donor with alopecia areata.

There are a few counts of this clone. The chain combines TRBV30 with TRBJ1-1; 7 bases agree with TRBD1. The CDR3 totals 10 residues. CDR1 is GTSNPN, CDR2 SVGIG, per germline (reference sequence). V trimming: 5 bases; J trimming: 10 bases; junction bases outside the gene matches: 4. This CDR3 reads CAWDRERAFF. CDR3 sequence (DNA): TGTGCCTGGGACAGGGAGCGAGCTTTCTTT.

This sequence joins TRBV29-1 and TRBJ2-2; D not resolved. Germline V CDR1 and CDR2: SQVTM, ANQGSEA. This CDR3 comprises 13 residues. Trimming took 4 bases from V and 1 from J, leaving 7 bases between them. This CDR3 is CSVGHWNTGELFF. CDR3 DNA: TGCAGCGTTGGACACTGGAACACCGGGGAGCTGTTTTTT.

The V and J genes are TRBV30 and TRBJ1-5, with TRBD1 as a possible D gene (5 bases). CDR1 is GTSNPN, CDR2 SVGIG, per germline (reference sequence). There are 14 residues in the CDR3. Between the trimmed V and J ends, which lost 3 bases and 3 bases, there was a span of 12 bases. The CDR3 DNA reads as TGTGCCTGGAGAAGTAAGGGGATCAATCAGCCCCAGCATTTT. Translation: CAWRSKGINQPQHF.

V gene TRBV15 combines with J gene TRBJ1-1, with 7 bases lining up with TRBD1. J lost 6 bases, V lost 5 bases, and 9 bases had no gene match. Germline V gene sequence: CDR1 LNHNV, CDR2 YYDKDF (reference sequence). This CDR3 is built from 14 residues. This chain's CDR3 is CATSGQTGSAEAFF. The CDR3 DNA is TGTGCCACCAGCGGCCAGACAGGGTCGGCTGAAGCTTTCTTT.

J is TRBJ2-4 and V is TRBV30, with D perhaps TRBD2 (5 bases). This CDR3 has 15 amino acids. Per the germline V gene, CDR1 is GTSNPN and CDR2 is SVGIG (reference sequence). The V and J ends lost 1 base and 6 bases respectively, with 16 bases between them. The CDR3 here is CAWSALRTRGNIQYF. As DNA, the CDR3 is TGTGCCTGGAGTGCCTTAAGGACCCGGGGAAACATTCAGTACTTC.

The V gene is TRBV30, the J gene TRBJ1-2; no clear D gene. CDR1 and CDR2 from the germline V gene are GTSNPN and SVGIG (reference sequence). The V and J ends lost 2 bases and 5 bases respectively, with 15 bases between them. This CDR3 spans 14 amino acids. The CDR3 DNA follows: TGTGCCTGGAGTTCCACCTCCGGCGATTATGGCTACACCTTC. Encoded protein: CAWSSTSGDYGYTF. The full variable domain, with the rest looked up from reference TRBV30 and TRBJ1-2, is SQTIHQWPATLVQPVGSPLSLECTVEGTSNPNLYWYRQAAGRGLQLLFYSVGIGQISSEVPQNLSASRPQDRQFILSSKKLLLSDSGFYLCAWSSTSGDYGYTFGSGTRLTVV.

The chain employs TRBV5-6 and TRBJ2-5, with D possibly TRBD2 on 5 matching bases. Trimming removed 1 base at V and 1 base at J, with 8 bases between. The CDR3 spans 14 residues. Germline CDR1 is SGHDT and CDR2 is YYEEEE. CDR3 DNA: TGTGCCAGCAGCTTGATCGGGATCCAAGAGACCCAGTACTTC. This gives the protein CASSLIGIQETQYF.

The chain has TRBV27 and TRBJ1-2, with D unresolved. The CDR3 runs to 13 residues. Trimming took 6 bases from V and 4 from J, leaving 12 bases between them. From germline, CDR1 is MNHEY and CDR2 SMNVEV (reference sequence). CDR3 sequence reads: CASRIRTGYGYTF. In nucleotides, the CDR3 is TGTGCCAGCAGAATTCGGACGGGCTATGGCTACACCTTC.

This chain connects TRBV12-2 to TRBJ2-5; the tabulated D call, TRBD2, remains unverified against the DNA. TRBV12-2 is described as a pseudogene. The CDR3 covers 13 residues. The DNA of the CDR3 is TGTGCAAGTCGCTTAGAAAGGCGGGAGACCCAGTACTTC. It is translated as CASRLERRETQYF.

This clone is a singleton in its sample. The V call is TRBV19, the J call TRBJ1-2; tentative D call: TRBD1 (5 bases). With 6 bases removed from V and 5 bases from J, the gap between germline ends came to 10 bases. The CDR3 is 12 residues long. The germline CDR1 and CDR2 sequences are LNHDA and SQIVND (reference sequence). CDR3 in DNA: TGTGCCAGTAGGACGGCAGGGTATGGCTACACCTTC. Residues: CASRTAGYGYTF.

Only a few counts were recorded for this clone. This chain links TRBV19 with TRBJ2-2; D unclear. Germline lookup yields CDR1 LNHDA and CDR2 SQIVND (reference sequence). This CDR3 contains 12 residues. Deletions cut 7 bases from V and 2 bases from J, with 5 bases between. CDR3 nucleotides: TGTGCCAGTACGATTAACACCGGGGAGCTGTTTTTT. Translated, it gives CASTINTGELFF.

The V gene is TRBV29-1, the J gene TRBJ2-1, with D perhaps TRBD2 (6 bases). Germline CDR1 and CDR2: SQVTM and ANQGSEA. The CDR3 covers 13 residues. V lost 3 bases, J lost 9 bases, and 15 bases lay in between. CDR3 DNA sequence: TGCAGCGTTGAGAAGGAGGGGCGGCGTGAGCAGTTCTTC. This encodes CSVEKEGRREQFF.

This clone was observed a few times. The V gene is TRBV7-2, the J gene TRBJ1-2; weak D call: TRBD1 (5 bases). V lost 1 base and J 6 bases, leaving 12 bases between the germline ends. The germline V gene encodes CDR1 SGHTA and CDR2 FQGNSA. This CDR3 contains 14 residues. CDR3 nucleotide sequence: TGTGCCAGCAGCTTAGTCGCGGGGGGAGATGGCTACACCTTC. It is translated as CASSLVAGGDGYTF.

In the case of this clone: Other DNA sequences from this sample encode an identical CDR3 as well. The genes are TRBV7-9 and TRBJ2-3, with D unresolved. The germline V gene encodes CDR1 SEHNR and CDR2 FQNEAQ (reference sequence). Trimming removed 4 bases at V and 3 bases at J, with 2 bases between. This CDR3 has 11 residues. As DNA, the CDR3 is TGTGCCAGCAGCTCAACAGATACGCAGTATTTT. It encodes CASSSTDTQYF.

This clone occurred a few times. The rearrangement links TRBV29-1 to TRBJ1-1; 8 bases map to TRBD1. V lost 7 bases and J lost 3; bases outside the gene matches: 10. Germline loops: CDR1 SQVTM, CDR2 ANQGSEA. The CDR3 is made up of 14 amino acids. CDR3 DNA sequence: TGCAGCGCCCTTCAGGGGGCTTGGGACACTGAAGCTTTCTTT. It is translated as CSALQGAWDTEAFF.

This clone has more than one count but fewer than ten. V is TRBV7-9 and J is TRBJ1-6; 9 bases line up with TRBD1. V was pared by 4 bases and J by 8 bases, with 3 bases of the junction left unmatched. This CDR3 region has 14 residues. CDR1 SEHNR and CDR2 FQNEAQ come from the germline V gene (reference sequence). CDR3 nucleotides: TGTGCCAGCAGCTCGGGACAGGGTTATTCACCCCTCCACTTT. This translates into CASSSGQGYSPLHF.

The rearrangement uses TRBV9 and TRBJ1-2; D perhaps matches TRBD1 (5 bases). V was shortened by 2 bases and J by 4 bases, with 12 bases between the two germline ends. Looked up from germline, CDR1 is SGDLS and CDR2 is YYNGEE. The CDR3 spans 14 residues. CDR3 bases: TGTGCCAGCAGCGTGGCACAGGAGGGCTATGGCTACACCTTC. This translates into CASSVAQEGYGYTF. The full variable domain, rest sourced from reference TRBV9 and TRBJ1-2, is DSGVTQTPKHLITATGQRVTLRCSPRSGDLSVYWYQQSLDQGLQFLIQYYNGEERAKGNILERFSAQQFPDLHSELNLSSLELGDSALYFCASSVAQEGYGYTFGSGTRLTVV.

The chain is built from TRBV30 and TRBJ1-6; D may be TRBD1 (5 bases). V was pared by 2 bases and J by 14 bases, with 19 bases between. The germline V gene has CDR1 GTSNPN and CDR2 SVGIG (reference sequence). The CDR3 loop spans 14 amino acids. The CDR3 coding sequence is TGTGCCTGGAGTCCGAACCGGGGCCGGGGGTCCCTCCACTTT. The encoded protein is CAWSPNRGRGSLHF.

The sample holds one count of this clone. Here the CDR3 reads CAKLKDRGMNTEAFF. The CDR3 DNA sequence: TGTGCCAAGCTAAAAGACCGGGGCATGAACACTGAAGCTTTCTTT. The chain joins TRBV5-6 to TRBJ1-1, with D tentatively TRBD1 (5 bases). Germline V gene lookup returns CDR1 SGHDT and CDR2 YYEEEE. V lost 9 bases, J lost 0 bases, and 18 bases lay in between. This CDR3 is 15 amino acids long.

The genes are TRBV4-2 and TRBJ2-2, with 9 bases that match TRBD2. Per the germline V gene, CDR1 is LGHNA and CDR2 is YNFKEQ. Germline trimming cut 5 bases from V and 1 base from J; bases unmatched to any gene: 8. The CDR3 extends over 17 amino acids. The chain's CDR3 is CASSTRLAGLNTGELFF. The CDR3, as DNA: TGTGCCAGCAGCACCCGCCTAGCGGGGTTGAACACCGGGGAGCTGTTTTTT.

The V call is TRBV29-1, the J call TRBJ1-1; D unresolved. V lost 5 bases and J 0 bases, leaving 10 bases between the germline ends. CDR3 length equals 13 residues. CDR1 and CDR2 from the germline V gene are SQVTM and ANQGSEA. In DNA, the CDR3 is TGCAGCGTTAGCGGTGGCATGAACACTGAAGCTTTCTTT. Its protein product is CSVSGGMNTEAFF.

The rearrangement links TRBV7-2 to TRBJ2-5, with 9 nucleotides matching TRBD2. Germline CDR1 is SGHTA and CDR2 is FQGNSA. The CDR3 contains 15 residues. V was pared by 5 bases and J by 2 bases, with 6 bases of the junction left unmatched. CDR3 in DNA: TGTGCCAGCAGCAGCTGGACTAGCGTACAAGAGACCCAGTACTTC. Translating gives CASSSWTSVQETQYF.

The J gene is TRBJ2-1, the V gene TRBV30; weak D call: TRBD1 (6 bases). There are 16 residues in the CDR3. Trimming took 0 bases from V and 8 from J, leaving 20 bases between them. CDR1 and CDR2 (germline): GTSNPN, SVGIG (reference sequence). In DNA, the CDR3 is TGTGCCTGGAGTGTACTGTTTCAGGGGAGCGGATATGAGCAGTTCTTC. As protein: CAWSVLFQGSGYEQFF. The full variable domain, rest sourced from reference TRBV30 and TRBJ2-1, is SQTIHQWPATLVQPVGSPLSLECTVEGTSNPNLYWYRQAAGRGLQLLFYSVGIGQISSEVPQNLSASRPQDRQFILSSKKLLLSDSGFYLCAWSVLFQGSGYEQFFGPGTRLTVL.

The V call is TRBV10-3, the J call TRBJ1-2; possible D gene TRBD1, 5 bases. Per the germline V gene, CDR1 is ENHRY and CDR2 is SYGVKD. CDR3 length equals 13 residues. V lost 7 bases and J lost 0, with 9 bases in between. The CDR3 DNA reads as TGTGCCATCACCGGGGGAGCTAACTATGGCTACACCTTC. Residues: CAITGGANYGYTF.

The V and J genes are TRBV7-3 and TRBJ1-1; 9 bases are a match to TRBD1. This CDR3 has 13 residues. The V and J ends lost 2 bases and 5 bases, in that order; junction bases with no gene match: 0. Germline V gives CDR1 SGHTA, CDR2 FQGTGA. For the CDR3, the DNA is TGTGCCAGCAGCTTAGGACAGGGGACTGAAGCTTTCTTT. It is translated as CASSLGQGTEAFF. Using reference TRBV7-3 and TRBJ1-1 for the parts outside the CDR3, the full variable domain is GAGVSQTPSNKVTEKGKYVELRCDPISGHTALYWYRQSLGQGPEFLIYFQGTGAADDSGLPNDRFFAVRPEGSVSTLKIQRTERGDSAVYLCASSLGQGTEAFFGQGTRLTVV.

A few counts support this clone. The chain joins TRBV28 to TRBJ2-5; D assignment may be TRBD1 or TRBD2 (5 bases each). Trimming removed 3 bases at V and 1 base at J, with 15 bases between. Per the germline V gene, CDR1 is MDHEN and CDR2 is SYDVKM. CDR3 length equals 16 residues. In nucleotides, the CDR3 is TGTGCCAGCAGTTTCGATCCGGGACCCCTCCAAGAGACCCAGTACTTC. Its protein product is CASSFDPGPLQETQYF. Drawing the rest from reference TRBV28 and TRBJ2-5, the complete variable domain is DVKVTQSSRYLVKRTGEKVFLECVQDMDHENMFWYRQDPGLGLRLIYFSYDVKMKEKGDIPEGYSVSREKKERFSLILESASTNQTSMYLCASSFDPGPLQETQYFGPGTRLLVL.

The chain combines TRBV6-5 with TRBJ2-6; no clear D. V lost 0 bases and J 5 bases, leaving 8 bases between the germline ends. This CDR3 spans 15 amino acids. Germline V gene data show CDR1 as MNHEY and CDR2 as SVGAGI. In DNA, the CDR3 is TGTGCCAGCAGTTACTCCCCAGAGCGGGCCAACGTCCTGACTTTC. This translates into CASSYSPERANVLTF.

The chain has TRBV15 and TRBJ2-7; D is unresolved. The germline V gene encodes CDR1 LNHNV and CDR2 YYDKDF (reference sequence). V gave up 2 bases and J gave up 5 bases, with 16 bases separating them. This CDR3 comprises 15 residues. The CDR3 coding sequence is TGTGCCACCAGCAGATCCCCGACTGATACCGACGAGCAGTACTTC. Translated, it gives CATSRSPTDTDEQYF.

V and J are TRBV30 and TRBJ1-2; D might be TRBD1 (6 bases). This CDR3 spans 13 amino acids. Trimming removed 2 bases from V and 6 bases from J, with 13 bases in between. Germline CDR1 and CDR2: GTSNPN and SVGIG (reference sequence). CDR3 sequence (DNA): TGTGCCTGGAGTAGAGGGGGGTTTGATGGCTACACCTTC. It codes for CAWSRGGFDGYTF. Filled out from reference TRBV30 and TRBJ1-2, the complete variable domain reads SQTIHQWPATLVQPVGSPLSLECTVEGTSNPNLYWYRQAAGRGLQLLFYSVGIGQISSEVPQNLSASRPQDRQFILSSKKLLLSDSGFYLCAWSRGGFDGYTFGSGTRLTVV.

This clone has a single count. This chain joins TRBV7-9 and TRBJ2-3; 12 positions agree with TRBD2. Per the germline V gene, CDR1 is SEHNR and CDR2 is FQNEAQ (reference sequence). CDR3 size: 18 residues. V gave up 4 bases and J gave up 2 bases; unmatched junction bases: 10. The CDR3 loop reads CASSSRLAGDLLTDTQYF. The DNA for the CDR3 is TGTGCCAGCAGCTCCCGACTAGCGGGGGACCTTCTCACAGATACGCAGTATTTT.

Comments on this clone: The identical CDR3 is also encoded by other nucleotide sequences in the sample. The chain is built from TRBV18 and TRBJ1-2, with D maybe TRBD1 (5 bases). This CDR3 spans 13 amino acids. The germline gives CDR1 KGHSH, CDR2 LQKENI. Between the trimmed V and J ends, which lost 3 bases and 6 bases, there was a span of 11 bases. In DNA form, the CDR3 reads TGTGCCAGCTCACCCCAGGGAAAGGATGGCTACACCTTC. This codes for CASSPQGKDGYTF.

The chain joins TRBV29-1 to TRBJ2-3; D possibly corresponds to TRBD1 (5 bases). CDR3 size: 13 residues. V lost 6 bases, J lost 2 bases, and 12 bases lay in between. Germline V gene data show CDR1 as SQVTM and CDR2 as ANQGSEA. The CDR3 spells CSVVVRATDTQYF. The CDR3 DNA is TGCAGCGTGGTTGTCAGGGCCACAGATACGCAGTATTTT.